This TCR beta chain comes out of a study of blood T cells in healthy people across ages. Total RNA was isolated from each sample in quantities of at least 6 micrograms. CDR3 length: 12 residues. V was pared by 5 bases and J by 3 bases, with 9 bases between. Germline values: CDR1 SGHRS, CDR2 YFSETQ. A J-beta primer mix and a sample-barcoded 5' primer were used in a second PCR of about 7 to 12 cycles. TCRdb independently ran MiXCR on the 5' RACE reads; one entry per CDR3 protein. The sample lists fewer than 2,000,000 distinct CDR3 sequences, roughly 43% occurring once. The specimen was blood. The TCR comes from a human donor in good health. The genes are TRBV5-1 and TRBJ2-7, with D perhaps TRBD2 (6 bases). DNA of the CDR3: TGCGCCAGCAGTCCGGAGGGCTACGAGCAGTACTTC. This gives the protein CASSPEGYEQYF. Complete variable domain (other parts from reference TRBV5-1 and TRBJ2-7): KAGVTQTPRYLIKTRGQQVTLSCSPISGHRSVSWYQQTPGQGLQFLFEYFSETQRNKGNFPGRFSGRQFSNSRSEMNVSTLELGDSALYLCASSPEGYEQYFGPGTRLTVT.